The TCR beta chain described here comes from a study of blood T cell repertoires in COVID-19. Study at large: T cells, B-cell-depleted T cells, or PBMCs provided the cDNA or gDNA that served as material.

The CDR3 covers 18 residues. Germline V gene lookup returns CDR1 LNHDA and CDR2 SQIVND (reference sequence). The ends lost 5 bases at V and 3 bases at J; junction bases unmatched: 15. Clones were read by immunoSEQ multiplex PCR, and TCRdb kept only the in-frame ones, dropping some. The table records about 240,000 clones, approximately 83% of them present only once. Participant-reported clinical history was the basis for cohort assignment. The sequence was collected from a middle-aged woman with acute COVID-19. This chain links TRBV19 with TRBJ1-3, with 8 bases lining up with TRBD1. Specimen: PBMCs or T cells enriched from blood (not recorded which). The CDR3 sequence is CASSSFSTGEAGGNTIYF. CDR3 nucleotide sequence: TGTGCCAGTAGTTCCTTTTCGACAGGGGAAGCTGGTGGAAACACCATATATTTT.